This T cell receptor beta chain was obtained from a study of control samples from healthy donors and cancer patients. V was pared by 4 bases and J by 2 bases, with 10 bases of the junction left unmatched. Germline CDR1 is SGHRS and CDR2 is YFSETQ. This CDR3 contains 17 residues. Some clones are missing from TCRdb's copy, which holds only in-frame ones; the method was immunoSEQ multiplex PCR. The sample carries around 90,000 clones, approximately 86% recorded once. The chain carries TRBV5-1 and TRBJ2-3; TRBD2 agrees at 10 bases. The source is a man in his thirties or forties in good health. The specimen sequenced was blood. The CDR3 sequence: CASSISLSGGNTDTQYF. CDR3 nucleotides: TGCGCCAGCAGCATTTCTCTTAGCGGGGGGAACACAGATACGCAGTATTTT.